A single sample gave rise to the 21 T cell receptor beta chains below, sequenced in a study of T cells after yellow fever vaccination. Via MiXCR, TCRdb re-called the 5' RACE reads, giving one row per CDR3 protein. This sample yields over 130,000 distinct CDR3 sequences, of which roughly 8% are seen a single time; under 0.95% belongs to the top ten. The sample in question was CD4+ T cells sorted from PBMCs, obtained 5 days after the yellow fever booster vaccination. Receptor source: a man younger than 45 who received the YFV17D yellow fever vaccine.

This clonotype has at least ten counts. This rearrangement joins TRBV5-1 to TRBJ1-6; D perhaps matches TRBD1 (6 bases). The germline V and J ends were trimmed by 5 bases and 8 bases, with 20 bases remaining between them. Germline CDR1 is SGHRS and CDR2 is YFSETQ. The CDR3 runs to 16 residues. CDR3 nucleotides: TGCGCCAGCAGTCGGCAGGGGACCCCGGGTGATTCACCCCTCCACTTT. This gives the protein CASSRQGTPGDSPLHF.

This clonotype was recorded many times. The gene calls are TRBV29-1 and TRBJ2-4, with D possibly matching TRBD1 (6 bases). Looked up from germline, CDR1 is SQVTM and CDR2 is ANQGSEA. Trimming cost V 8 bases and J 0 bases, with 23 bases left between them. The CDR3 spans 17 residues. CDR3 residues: CSFKGTSNTVAKNIQYF. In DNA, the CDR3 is TGCAGCTTTAAGGGGACATCGAATACCGTAGCCAAAAACATTCAGTACTTC.

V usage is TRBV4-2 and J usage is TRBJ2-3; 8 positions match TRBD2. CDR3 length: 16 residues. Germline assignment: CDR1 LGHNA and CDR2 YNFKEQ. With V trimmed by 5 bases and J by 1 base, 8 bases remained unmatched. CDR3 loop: CASSLEVTSGTDTQYF. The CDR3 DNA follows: TGTGCCAGCAGCTTAGAAGTGACTAGCGGCACAGATACGCAGTATTTT.

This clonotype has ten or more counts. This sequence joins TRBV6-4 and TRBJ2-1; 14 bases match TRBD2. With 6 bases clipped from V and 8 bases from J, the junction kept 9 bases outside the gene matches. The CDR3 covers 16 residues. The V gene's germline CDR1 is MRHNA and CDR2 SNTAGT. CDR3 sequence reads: CASSTIGTSGRDEQFF. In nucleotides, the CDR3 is TGTGCCAGCAGCACAATCGGGACTAGCGGGAGAGATGAGCAGTTCTTC.

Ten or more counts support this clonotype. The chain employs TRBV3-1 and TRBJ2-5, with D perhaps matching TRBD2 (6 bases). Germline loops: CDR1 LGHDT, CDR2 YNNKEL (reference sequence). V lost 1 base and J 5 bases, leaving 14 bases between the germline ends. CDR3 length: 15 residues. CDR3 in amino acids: CASSQGSTRGETQYF. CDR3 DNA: TGTGCCAGCAGCCAAGGGTCTACCCGGGGGGAGACCCAGTACTTC.

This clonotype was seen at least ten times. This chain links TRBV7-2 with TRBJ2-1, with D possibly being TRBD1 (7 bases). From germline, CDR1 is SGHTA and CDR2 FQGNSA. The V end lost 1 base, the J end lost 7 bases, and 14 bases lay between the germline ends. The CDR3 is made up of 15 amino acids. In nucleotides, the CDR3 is TGTGCCAGCAGCTTAGTAGGGGGCGGAGGGAATGAGCAGTTCTTC. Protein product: CASSLVGGGGNEQFF.

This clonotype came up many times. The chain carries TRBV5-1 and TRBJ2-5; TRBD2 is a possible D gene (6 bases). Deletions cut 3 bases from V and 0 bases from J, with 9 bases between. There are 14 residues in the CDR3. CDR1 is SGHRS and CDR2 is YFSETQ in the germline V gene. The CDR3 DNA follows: TGCGCCAGCAGCTCCGGGGGAAACCAAGAGACCCAGTACTTC. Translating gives CASSSGGNQETQYF.

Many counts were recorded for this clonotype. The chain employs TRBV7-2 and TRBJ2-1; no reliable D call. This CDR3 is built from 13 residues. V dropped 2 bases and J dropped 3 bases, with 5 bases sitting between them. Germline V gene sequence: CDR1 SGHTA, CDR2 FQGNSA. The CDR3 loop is CASSLRLYNEQFF. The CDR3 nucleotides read TGTGCCAGCAGCTTAAGGCTCTACAATGAGCAGTTCTTC.

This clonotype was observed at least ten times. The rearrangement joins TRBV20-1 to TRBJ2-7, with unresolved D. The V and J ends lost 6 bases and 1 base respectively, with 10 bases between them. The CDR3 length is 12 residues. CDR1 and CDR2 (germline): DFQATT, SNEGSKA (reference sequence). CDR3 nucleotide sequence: TGCAGTGCAGGTGGGCCTTCCTACGAGCAGTACTTC. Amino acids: CSAGGPSYEQYF.

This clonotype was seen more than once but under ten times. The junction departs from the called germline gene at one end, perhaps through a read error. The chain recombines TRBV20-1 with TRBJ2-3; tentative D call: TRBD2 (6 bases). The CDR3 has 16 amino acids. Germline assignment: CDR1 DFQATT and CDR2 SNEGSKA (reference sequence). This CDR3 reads CCARRVGLDITDTQYF. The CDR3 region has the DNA TGCTGTGCTAGACGGGTGGGACTGGACATCACAGATACGCAGTATTTT.

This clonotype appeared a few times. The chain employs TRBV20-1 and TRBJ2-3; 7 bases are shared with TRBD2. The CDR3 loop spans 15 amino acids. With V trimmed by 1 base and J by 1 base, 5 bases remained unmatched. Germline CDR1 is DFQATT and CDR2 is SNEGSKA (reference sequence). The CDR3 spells CSARARLAGTDTQYF. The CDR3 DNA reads TGCAGTGCTAGAGCCCGACTAGCCGGCACAGATACGCAGTATTTT.

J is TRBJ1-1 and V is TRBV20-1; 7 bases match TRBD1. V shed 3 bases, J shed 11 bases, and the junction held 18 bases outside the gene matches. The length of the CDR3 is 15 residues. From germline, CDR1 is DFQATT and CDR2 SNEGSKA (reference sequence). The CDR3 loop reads CSARDDITGASGAFF. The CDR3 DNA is TGCAGTGCTAGGGACGATATCACAGGGGCCTCCGGGGCTTTCTTT.

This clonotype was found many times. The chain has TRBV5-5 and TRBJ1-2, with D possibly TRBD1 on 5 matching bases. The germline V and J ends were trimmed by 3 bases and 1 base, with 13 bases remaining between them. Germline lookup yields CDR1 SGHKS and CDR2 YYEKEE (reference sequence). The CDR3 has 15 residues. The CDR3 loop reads CASSSGTGGNYGYTF. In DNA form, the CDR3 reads TGTGCCAGCAGCTCCGGGACGGGGGGTAACTATGGCTACACCTTC.

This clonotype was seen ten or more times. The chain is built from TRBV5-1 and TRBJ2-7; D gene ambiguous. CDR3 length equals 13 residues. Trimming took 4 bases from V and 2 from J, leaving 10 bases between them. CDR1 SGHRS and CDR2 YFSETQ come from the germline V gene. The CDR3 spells CASSSNGPYEQYF. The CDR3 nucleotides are TGCGCCAGCAGCAGTAACGGACCCTACGAGCAGTACTTC.

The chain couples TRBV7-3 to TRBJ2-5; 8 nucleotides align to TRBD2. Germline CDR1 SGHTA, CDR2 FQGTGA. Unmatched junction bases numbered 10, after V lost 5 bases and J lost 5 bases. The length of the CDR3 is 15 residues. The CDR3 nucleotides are TGTGCCAGCAGCCGGACCGGGACTAGGATGGAGACCCAGTACTTC. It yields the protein CASSRTGTRMETQYF.

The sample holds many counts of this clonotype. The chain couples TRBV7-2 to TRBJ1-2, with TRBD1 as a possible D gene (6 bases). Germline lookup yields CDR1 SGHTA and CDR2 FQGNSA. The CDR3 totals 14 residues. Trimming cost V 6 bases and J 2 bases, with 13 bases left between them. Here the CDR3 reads CASSPAGANYGYTF. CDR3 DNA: TGTGCCAGCAGTCCGGCAGGGGCAAACTATGGCTACACCTTC. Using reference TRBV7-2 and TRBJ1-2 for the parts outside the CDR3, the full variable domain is GAGVSQSPSNKVTEKGKDVELRCDPISGHTALYWYRQSLGQGLEFLIYFQGNSAPDKSGLPSDRFSAERTGGSVSTLTIQRTQQEDSAVYLCASSPAGANYGYTFGSGTRLTVV.

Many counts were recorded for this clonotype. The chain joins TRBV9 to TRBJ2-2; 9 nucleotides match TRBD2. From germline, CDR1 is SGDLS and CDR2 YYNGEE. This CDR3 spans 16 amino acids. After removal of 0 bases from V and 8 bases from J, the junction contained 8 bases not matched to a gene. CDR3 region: CASSVARGLAGGELFF. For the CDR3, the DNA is TGTGCCAGCAGCGTAGCCAGGGGTCTAGCGGGAGGGGAGCTGTTTTTT.

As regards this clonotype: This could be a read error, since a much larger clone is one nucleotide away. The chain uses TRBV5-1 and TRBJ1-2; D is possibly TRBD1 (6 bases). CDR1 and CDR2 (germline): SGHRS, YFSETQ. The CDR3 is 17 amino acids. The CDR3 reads CSSSLAPRGSPNYGYTF. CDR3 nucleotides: TGCTCCAGCAGCTTGGCACCCAGGGGTTCCCCAAACTATGGCTACACCTTC.

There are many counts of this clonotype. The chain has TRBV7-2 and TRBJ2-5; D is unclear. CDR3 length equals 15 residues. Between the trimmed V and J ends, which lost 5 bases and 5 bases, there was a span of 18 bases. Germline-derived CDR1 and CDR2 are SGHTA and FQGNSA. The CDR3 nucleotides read TGTGCCAGCAGCCCTCGCTCTCAACACTCGGAGACCCAGTACTTC. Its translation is CASSPRSQHSETQYF.

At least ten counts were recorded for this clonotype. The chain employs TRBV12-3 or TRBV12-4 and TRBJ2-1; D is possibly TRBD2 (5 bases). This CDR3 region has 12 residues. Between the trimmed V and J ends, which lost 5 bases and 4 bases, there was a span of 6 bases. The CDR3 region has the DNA TGTGCCAGCAGTCCGGGGTACAATGAGCAGTTCTTC. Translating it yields CASSPGYNEQFF.

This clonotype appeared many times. The CDR3: CASSPTRTVTGGTQYF. CDR3 coding DNA: TGTGCCAGCTCACCAACAAGGACAGTTACCGGTGGGACGCAGTATTTT. The chain is built from TRBV18 and TRBJ2-3, with a possible D match to TRBD1 (6 bases). This CDR3 has 16 amino acids. Trimming took off 2 bases at V and 9 bases at J, with 21 bases between the two ends. Per the germline V gene, CDR1 is KGHSH and CDR2 is LQKENI.